This T cell receptor beta chain emerged from a study of OX40 agonist ivuxolimab in advanced cancers. Describing the broader study: The costimulatory receptor OX40 (CD134) was targeted by ivuxolimab, a fully human IgG2 agonistic monoclonal antibody. The point of sequencing TCRbeta in the periphery was to test whether ivuxolimab changed TCR sequence diversity and drove clonal T-cell expansion. Prior anti-PD-1, anti-PD-L1 or anti-CTLA-4 therapy was permitted, and approximately 40% of dose-escalation patients had received checkpoint inhibitors. Partial responses were achieved by three dose-escalation patients, of whom one had hepatocellular carcinoma and two had cutaneous melanoma. Intravenous ivuxolimab was administered to patients every 2 weeks at six dose levels: 0.01, 0.1, 0.3, 1.5, 3 and 10 mg/kg. Of the roughly 51 dose-escalation patients, hepatocellular carcinoma was present in approximately 20, melanoma in around 15, renal cell carcinoma in 9 and head and neck cancer in 9. The monotherapy dose-escalation portion (N ≈ 56 patients) of the phase I ivuxolimab trial is reported in the paper. In the dose-escalation cohort, 82.7% of patients were male, and the mean age was approximately 55 years, with a range of roughly 20 to 80.

As encoded in the germline V gene, CDR1 is SGHRS while CDR2 is YFSETQ. Here V drops 0 bases and J drops 7 bases, and the junction holds 6 bases not matched to any gene. Including cysteine and phenylalanine, the CDR3 has 15 amino acids. CDR3 DNA only is kept here, 45 bases in frame from base 1. Points on this clone: Its antigen specificity is not known. Nothing much larger sits one base from this clone, and base qualities are not available.

The research as a whole found: At doses of 0.1 to 3.0 mg/kg, clonal expansion of both CD4+ and CD8+ T cells in blood was seen between baseline and week 6. The antigen specificity of the clonally expanded peripheral T cells was not determined. In partial responders in the 0.1-3.0 mg/kg groups, normalized peripheral clonal expansion was found to be among the lowest, especially among CD8+ T cells. After ivuxolimab, more expanded clones were found on average in CD8+ T cells than in CD4+ T cells. Low levels of normalized T-cell clonal expansion were also seen in some patients who did not respond.

The trial excluded patients who had a history of autoimmune disease or were on systemic immunosuppression. Peripheral blood for TCR sequencing was collected from all dose cohorts at baseline, on cycle 4 day 1, and on cycle 7 day 1. Samples were obtained from an open-label, multicenter, first-in-human phase I dose-escalation trial of ivuxolimab. Adults with locally advanced or metastatic melanoma, renal cell carcinoma, hepatocellular carcinoma or head and neck squamous cell carcinoma were enrolled in the trial. Before TCR sequencing, CD4+ T cells and CD8+ T cells from peripheral blood were sorted into separate populations. Genomic DNA was isolated from the sorted cells so that the TCRbeta CDR3 region could be sequenced. The immunoSEQ Assay was used to sequence the TCRbeta CDR3 regions. Not all clones reach the TCRdb copy of this immuneACCESS table, which keeps in-frame sequences only. Checked studies attribute under half of the gap to unresolved V genes and leave the rest unexplained. This sample is represented by around 70,000 clones; roughly 87% of them were singletons. The ten top clones hold roughly 2.4% of the sample.

Material: CD4+ or CD8+ T cells sorted from blood, obtained in a trial of the OX40 agonist ivuxolimab. The sequence was obtained from an adult with an advanced solid tumor such as melanoma, head and neck, liver or kidney cancer. Here the chain combines TRBV5-1 and TRBJ2-1, and 8 junctional nucleotides match TRBD2. The encoded CDR3 is CASSLVLSGGNEQFF. The DNA sequence is as follows: TGCGCCAGCAGCTTGGTTCTCAGCGGGGGTAATGAGCAGTTCTTC.